The 3 T cell receptor beta chains listed next were all sequenced from one sample in a study of cytomegalovirus exposure and HLA in healthy donors. The PCR had 60 Vbeta and 13 Jbeta primers. The protocol was immunoSEQ multiplex PCR, while the TCRdb copy is restricted to in-frame clones and leaves out a portion. The sample has about 150,000 clones, about 81% seen once. Sample: PBMCs. These receptors were obtained from a man aged 25-45 years in good health and CMV-seronegative.

The chain has TRBV11-3 and TRBJ2-2; D is perhaps TRBD2 (5 bases). The ends were cut back, 0 bases at V and 6 bases at J, with 8 bases in the middle. This CDR3 spans 14 amino acids. Germline V gene data show CDR1 as SGHNT and CDR2 as YENEEA. The CDR3 sequence is CASSLDPGAGELFF. In DNA form, the CDR3 reads TGTGCCAGCAGCTTAGATCCCGGGGCCGGGGAGCTGTTTTTT.

This chain joins TRBV10-3 and TRBJ2-1; 10 nucleotides align to TRBD1. Germline lookup yields CDR1 ENHRY and CDR2 SYGVKD. The CDR3 is 16 amino acids. The junction had 9 bases not matched to a gene; V was cut back by 2 bases and J by 8 bases. CDR3 loop: CAISEGFGQGVHEQFF. Written as DNA, the CDR3 is TGTGCCATCAGTGAGGGGTTTGGACAGGGGGTTCATGAGCAGTTCTTC.

This rearrangement joins TRBV28 to TRBJ2-7; D unclear. CDR3 length: 14 residues. Germline CDR1 reads MDHEN; CDR2 reads SYDVKM. V gave up 4 bases and J gave up 2 bases, with 12 bases separating them. The CDR3 nucleotides are TGTGCCAGCAGTTATCTCGGTCTCACCTACGAGCAGTACTTC. It is translated as CASSYLGLTYEQYF. Full variable domain (outside the CDR3, taken from reference TRBV28 and TRBJ2-7): DVKVTQSSRYLVKRTGEKVFLECVQDMDHENMFWYRQDPGLGLRLIYFSYDVKMKEKGDIPEGYSVSREKKERFSLILESASTNQTSMYLCASSYLGLTYEQYFGPGTRLTVT.